This TCR beta chain came from a study of CD8 T cells in Susac syndrome. Random-hexamer reverse transcription was applied to roughly 0.45 to 1 ug RNA. immunoSEQ multiplex PCR amplified TCR beta CDR3 across 54 Vbeta, 13 Jbeta. A single record per CDR3 protein comes from TCRdb applying MiXCR to the immunoSEQ multiplex PCR reads. The sample consists of a few hundred thousand distinct CDR3 sequences, 95% of them appearing once. The TEMRA cells underwent FACS enrichment, while the CD8+ and CD4+ T cells underwent negative isolation. The sample consisted of CD4+ T cells from PBMCs. This TCR derives from a human donor with multiple sclerosis.

The CDR3 sequence is CATSRAGQPDSQHF. CDR3 coding DNA: TGTGCCACCAGCAGGGCGGGACAGCCGGATTCCCAGCATTTT. The rearrangement uses TRBV15 and TRBJ1-5, with 7 bases aligning to TRBD1. This CDR3 has 14 residues. CDR1 and CDR2 from the germline V gene are LNHNV and YYDKDF (reference sequence). The trim removed 3 bases at V and 11 bases at J, leaving 10 bases unmatched.